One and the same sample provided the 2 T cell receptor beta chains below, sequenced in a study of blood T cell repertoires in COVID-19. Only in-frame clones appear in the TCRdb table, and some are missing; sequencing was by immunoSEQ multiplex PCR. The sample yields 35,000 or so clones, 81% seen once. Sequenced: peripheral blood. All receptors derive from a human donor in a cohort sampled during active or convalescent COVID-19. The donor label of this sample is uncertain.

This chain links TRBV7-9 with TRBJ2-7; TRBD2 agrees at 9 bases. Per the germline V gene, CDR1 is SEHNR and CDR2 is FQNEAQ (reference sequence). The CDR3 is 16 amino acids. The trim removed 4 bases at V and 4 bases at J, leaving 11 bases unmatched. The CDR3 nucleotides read TGTGCCAGCAGCTCGCTTTTAGCGGGAGTAAAATACGAGCAGTACTTC. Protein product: CASSSLLAGVKYEQYF.

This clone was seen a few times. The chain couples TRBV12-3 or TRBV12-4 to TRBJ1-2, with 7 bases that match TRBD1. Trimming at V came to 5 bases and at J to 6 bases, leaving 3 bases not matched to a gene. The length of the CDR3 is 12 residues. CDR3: CASSPGTDGYTF. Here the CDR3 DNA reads TGTGCCAGCAGTCCCGGGACAGATGGCTACACCTTC.